Listed below are T cell receptor beta chains from one sample, sequenced in a study of T-cell memory formation after mild COVID-19. Via MiXCR, TCRdb re-called the 5' RACE reads, giving one row per CDR3 protein. This repertoire shows hundreds of thousands of distinct CDR3 sequences, roughly 17% found once; its top ten account for about 12%. The sample was PBMCs or a T cell subset sorted from them (not recorded which). These receptors all come from an adult woman who had mild COVID-19 (a few samples of this study predate the infection). Cell type and time point are not known. Both conserved end residues are part of each CDR3. D genes are given only for firm matches. Clone size is shown for a subset of rows, as once, few, many or a class of expanded clone.

>once|NA|TRBV19|TRBJ2-3
CASGRHTDTQYF
TGTGCCTCCGGACGTCACACAGATACGCAGTATTTT
>NA|TRBD1|TRBV20-1|TRBJ1-6
CSARVGQLSSPLHF
TGCAGTGCTAGAGTGGGACAGCTCTCTTCACCCCTCCACTTT
>NA|NA|TRBV24-1|TRBJ2-2
CATSFSGELFF
TGTGCCACCAGTTTCTCCGGGGAGCTGTTTTTT
>NA|NA|TRBV5-5|TRBJ1-2
CASSYETGLVYGYTF
TGTGCCAGCAGCTACGAGACAGGCTTAGTTTATGGCTACACCTTC
>NA|TRBD1|TRBV7-2|TRBJ1-1
CASSLSRDRVNAEAFF
TGTGCCAGCAGCTTAAGCCGGGACAGGGTTAACGCTGAAGCTTTCTTT
>many|NA|TRBV7-3|TRBJ1-1
CASSWGLNTEAFF
TGTGCCAGCAGCTGGGGACTGAACACTGAAGCTTTCTTT
>NA|NA|TRBV7-2|TRBJ2-7
CASSLAGRQYF
TGTGCCAGCAGCTTAGCGGGGAGGCAGTACTTC
>NA|NA|TRBV12-3/TRBV12-4|TRBJ2-2
CASSETRGTGELFF
TGTGCCAGCAGTGAGACTCGGGGGACCGGGGAGCTGTTTTTT
>few|NA|TRBV14|TRBJ2-7
CASSQSRLNYEQYF
TGTGCCAGCAGCCAATCCCGACTCAACTACGAGCAGTACTTC
>NA|TRBD2|TRBV12-3/TRBV12-4|TRBJ2-4
CASTSGGGNIQYF
TGTGCCAGCACCTCTGGGGGGGGGAACATTCAGTACTTC
>few|NA|TRBV7-3|TRBJ2-2
CASSSPFSGELFF
TGTGCCAGCAGCTCCCCCTTTTCTGGGGAGCTGTTTTTT
>NA|NA|TRBV14|TRBJ1-3
CASSQARAGNTIYF
TGTGCCAGCAGCCAGGCCCGAGCTGGAAACACCATATATTTT
>few|TRBD2|TRBV12-3/TRBV12-4|TRBJ2-1
CASSEPGLAESYNEQFF
TGTGCCAGCAGCGAACCGGGACTAGCGGAATCCTACAATGAGCAGTTCTTC
>NA|NA|TRBV7-2|TRBJ2-5
CASSRSAQETQYF
TGTGCCAGCTCGCGGAGCGCACAAGAGACCCAGTACTTC
>NA|TRBD2|TRBV20-1|TRBJ2-5
CSARDGTSPVAQYF
TGCAGTGCTAGAGATGGGACTAGTCCTGTGGCCCAGTACTTC
>NA|NA|TRBV6-5|TRBJ2-1
CASVMPGGTNEQFF
TGTGCCAGCGTAATGCCCGGGGGTACTAATGAGCAGTTCTTC
>few|TRBD2|TRBV2|TRBJ2-3
CASKRMGLAGTGADTQYF
TGTGCCAGCAAACGCATGGGACTAGCGGGGACGGGCGCAGATACGCAGTATTTT
>few|NA|TRBV7-9|TRBJ2-7
CASSLTPGFGVISYEQYF
TGTGCCAGCAGCTTAACGCCCGGATTCGGGGTTATCTCCTACGAGCAGTACTTC
>NA|NA|TRBV5-1|TRBJ2-3
CASSLDPGGTDTQYF
TGCGCCAGCAGCTTGGATCCCGGGGGCACAGATACGCAGTATTTT
>NA|NA|TRBV5-1|TRBJ2-4
CASSPWDTTPKNIQYF
TGCGCCAGCAGCCCCTGGGACACAACCCCCAAAAACATTCAGTACTTC
>NA|TRBD1|TRBV9|TRBJ2-1
CASSATGTGFIHEQFF
TGTGCCAGCAGCGCTACCGGGACAGGGTTTATCCATGAGCAGTTCTTC
>NA|TRBD2|TRBV7-2|TRBJ2-1
CASSQASSGGRYNEQFF
TGTGCCAGCAGCCAAGCATCTAGCGGGGGGCGCTACAATGAGCAGTTCTTC
>NA|NA|TRBV5-1|TRBJ1-1
CASATLGAGMNTEAFF
TGCGCCAGCGCAACACTTGGGGCGGGGATGAACACTGAAGCTTTCTTT
>NA|NA|TRBV20-1|TRBJ2-3
CSARPTADTQYF
TGCAGTGCCAGGCCTACGGCAGATACGCAGTATTTT
>NA|NA|TRBV3-1|TRBJ2-3
CASSPLTSLTDTQYF
TGTGCCAGCAGCCCTCTCACCTCCCTCACAGATACGCAGTATTTT
>few|NA|TRBV7-2|TRBJ2-1
CASSLGGGDEQFF
TGTGCCAGCAGCTTAGGTGGGGGCGATGAGCAGTTCTTC
>few|TRBD2|TRBV11-2|TRBJ2-2
CASSPERGELTGELFF
TGTGCCAGCAGCCCCGAGCGGGGGGAGCTCACCGGGGAGCTGTTTTTT
>many|TRBD2|TRBV7-9|TRBJ2-1
CASSLVTSGRADYNEQFF
TGTGCCAGCAGCTTAGTGACTAGCGGGAGGGCCGACTACAATGAGCAGTTCTTC
>few|TRBD1|TRBV7-9|TRBJ1-1
CASSPKRQGEALRLNTEAFF
TGTGCCAGCAGCCCAAAGAGACAGGGCGAGGCCTTACGGTTGAACACTGAAGCTTTCTTT
>NA|NA|TRBV5-1|TRBJ2-5
CASTPQVGDQETQYF
TGCGCCAGCACCCCGCAGGTTGGGGACCAAGAGACCCAGTACTTC
>NA|NA|TRBV20-1|TRBJ2-5
CSAPRGQETQYF
TGCAGTGCCCCCCGGGGACAAGAGACCCAGTACTTC
>few|TRBD2|TRBV6-2/TRBV6-3|TRBJ2-5
CASRTGLAQETQYF
TGTGCCAGCAGGACCGGACTAGCGCAAGAGACCCAGTACTTC
>few|TRBD2|TRBV6-2/TRBV6-3|TRBJ2-1
CASSYGTSGRNEQFF
TGTGCCAGCAGTTACGGGACTAGCGGGAGGAATGAGCAGTTCTTC
>NA|NA|TRBV6-5|TRBJ2-2
CASSYRQTWTGELFF
TGTGCCAGCAGTTATAGGCAGACGTGGACCGGGGAGCTGTTTTTT
>few|TRBD2|TRBV7-2|TRBJ2-5
CASSHGLAGGLSETQYF
TGTGCCAGCAGCCACGGACTAGCGGGAGGTTTATCAGAGACCCAGTACTTC
>NA|TRBD1|TRBV27|TRBJ1-2
CASSTLTGGNYGYTF
TGTGCCAGCAGTACATTGACAGGGGGAAACTATGGCTACACCTTC
>few|TRBD2|TRBV20-1|TRBJ2-1
CSATWGLAHNEQFF
TGCAGTGCTACCTGGGGACTAGCGCATAATGAGCAGTTCTTC
>NA|TRBD2|TRBV4-1|TRBJ2-5
CASSQELLAGADQETQYF
TGCGCCAGCAGCCAAGAATTACTAGCGGGGGCGGACCAAGAGACCCAGTACTTC
>few|NA|TRBV5-1|TRBJ2-7
CASSTGTGVTAYEQYF
TGCGCCAGCAGCACGGGGACGGGGGTTACTGCCTACGAGCAGTACTTC
>NA|TRBD2|TRBV18|TRBJ2-7
CASSPPGRRGLYEQYF
TGTGCCAGCTCACCACCCGGGCGGCGGGGGTTGTACGAGCAGTACTTC
>NA|TRBD2|TRBV30|TRBJ2-1
CAWSVSGLAGGVNEQFF
TGTGCCTGGAGTGTAAGTGGACTAGCGGGAGGGGTCAATGAGCAGTTCTTC
>NA|TRBD2|TRBV7-8|TRBJ2-3
CASSLGSLAGADTQYF
TGTGCCAGCAGCTTAGGGTCCCTAGCGGGCGCAGATACGCAGTATTTT
>few|NA|TRBV3-1|TRBJ2-2
CASSRFSSEGTIANTGELFF
TGTGCCAGCAGCCGCTTTTCTTCCGAGGGGACAATCGCGAACACCGGGGAGCTGTTTTTT
>NA|NA|TRBV12-3/TRBV12-4|TRBJ2-5
CASSLDGVGETQYF
TGTGCCAGCAGTTTAGATGGGGTCGGAGAGACCCAGTACTTC
>NA|TRBD2|TRBV14|TRBJ2-1
CASSPQLAGGFNEQFF
TGTGCCAGCAGCCCTCAGCTAGCGGGGGGTTTCAATGAGCAGTTCTTC
>NA|NA|TRBV2|TRBJ1-5
CASSEERAGRQPQHF
TGTGCCAGCAGTGAAGAAAGGGCAGGGCGTCAGCCCCAGCATTTT
>NA|NA|TRBV5-1|TRBJ2-3
CASRKERGADTQYF
TGCGCCAGCCGAAAAGAAAGGGGAGCAGATACGCAGTATTTT
>NA|TRBD1|TRBV20-1|TRBJ2-1
CSATGAAVNEQFF
TGCAGTGCCACAGGGGCGGCGGTAAATGAGCAGTTCTTC
>NA|NA|TRBV7-2|TRBJ2-1
CASSLVSSGQFF
TGTGCCAGCAGCTTAGTATCTAGTGGGCAGTTCTTC